This TCR beta chain originates from a study of cytomegalovirus exposure and HLA in healthy donors. Across the whole study: About 79% of 300 to 450 genotyped donors fell in the Caucasian-associated ancestry cluster. Notes on the study in general: In a later analysis, most CMV-associated TCR beta chains appeared HLA-restricted. Some highly shared sequence variants likely arose as a pipeline artifact. Usually a TCR sequence was rare, but some public TCRs were found in many donors.

It was with 60 Vbeta and 13 Jbeta primers that the PCR ran. Generated by immunoSEQ multiplex PCR, the TCRdb table keeps only in-frame clones and is missing some. Of about 170,000 clones in the sample, approximately 80% were seen once. This CDR3 is 15 amino acids long. The ends lost 5 bases at V and 5 bases at J; junction bases unmatched: 6. CDR1 is SGHKS and CDR2 is YYEKEE in the germline V gene (reference sequence). To note about this clone: Its antigen is still unknown.

This sequence originates from a woman aged 45-65 years in good health and CMV-seropositive. The sample was PBMCs. V and J are TRBV5-5 and TRBJ1-4, with 10 bases matching TRBD1. This CDR3 reads CASSFPGQGNEKLFF. CDR3 coding DNA: TGTGCCAGCAGTTTTCCGGGACAGGGGAATGAAAAACTGTTTTTT.